The 32 T cell receptor beta chains reported below all come from one sample, sequenced in a study of T cell repertoires in cytomegalovirus infection. MiXCR was run by TCRdb on the reads, yielding one entry per CDR3 protein. The table has some 700,000 distinct CDR3 sequences, approximately 40% seen once. Sequencing was performed on PBMCs. These receptors were obtained from a human donor in good health (CMV status not recorded). Some clones in this sample may be carry-over from other donors' samples.

J is TRBJ2-1 and V is TRBV27; 7 positions agree with TRBD2. The CDR3 extends over 17 amino acids. The J segment lost 1 base and the V segment lost 7 bases, leaving 13 bases of the junction unmatched. CDR1 is MNHEY and CDR2 is SMNVEV in the germline V gene (reference sequence). The CDR3 DNA follows: TGTGCCAGCACTCCGAGGGCCACTAGCGAATCCTACAATGAGCAGTTCTTC. Its protein is CASTPRATSESYNEQFF.

This rearrangement joins TRBV10-3 to TRBJ2-2; D is uncertain. Germline lookup yields CDR1 ENHRY and CDR2 SYGVKD. The germline V and J ends were trimmed by 6 bases and 2 bases, with 4 bases remaining between them. This CDR3 is built from 12 residues. CDR3 loop: CAIRPNTGELFF. The CDR3 DNA reads TGTGCCATCAGACCAAACACCGGGGAGCTGTTTTTT.

The V gene is TRBV12-3 or TRBV12-4, the J gene TRBJ1-4; D is possibly TRBD1 (6 bases). The CDR3 is 14 amino acids. Between the trimmed V and J ends, which lost 6 bases and 7 bases, there was a span of 15 bases. The CDR3 DNA sequence: TGTGCCAGCAGCCCGGCGAGGACAGTTGAAAAACTGTTTTTT. This encodes CASSPARTVEKLFF.

This chain links TRBV15 with TRBJ2-5; the match to TRBD1 covers 8 bases. In germline, CDR1 is LNHNV, CDR2 YYDKDF (reference sequence). Unmatched junction bases numbered 7, after V lost 5 bases and J lost 5 bases. CDR3 length equals 14 residues. The CDR3 spells CATSARTGYETQYF. Written as DNA, the CDR3 is TGTGCCACCAGCGCCCGGACAGGGTATGAGACCCAGTACTTC.

In this sample, this clonotype turned up once. The genes are TRBV9 and TRBJ2-5; TRBD2 aligns across 7 bases. CDR3 length equals 14 residues. V lost 4 bases and J lost 2; bases outside the gene matches: 5. Germline values: CDR1 SGDLS, CDR2 YYNGEE. The DNA for the CDR3 is TGTGCCAGCAGCAGCGGGGCTTTACAAGAGACCCAGTACTTC. Its protein product is CASSSGALQETQYF.

This clonotype was seen a handful of times. This chain connects TRBV19 to TRBJ1-1; D gene ambiguous. The germline gives CDR1 LNHDA, CDR2 SQIVND (reference sequence). CDR3 length: 14 amino acids. V lost 6 bases and J 1 base, leaving 12 bases between the germline ends. The CDR3 reads CASRPTFQNTEAFF. CDR3 coding DNA: TGTGCCAGTAGGCCGACATTCCAGAACACTGAAGCTTTCTTT.

In its sample, this clonotype was seen a few times. V is TRBV7-9 and J is TRBJ2-1; 10 nucleotides line up with TRBD2. With V trimmed by 1 base and J by 4 bases, 16 bases remained unmatched. Germline V gene lookup returns CDR1 SEHNR and CDR2 FQNEAQ (reference sequence). The CDR3 has 20 residues. CDR3 in amino acids: CASSLGLLSGRAESYNEQFF. CDR3 coding DNA: TGTGCCAGCAGCTTAGGGCTCTTAAGCGGGAGGGCCGAGTCGTACAATGAGCAGTTCTTC.

J is TRBJ2-7 and V is TRBV6-5, with 7 bases aligning to TRBD1. The CDR3 spans 14 residues. Trimming removed 6 bases from V and 2 bases from J; junction bases left unmatched: 7. CDR1 and CDR2 from the germline V gene are MNHEY and SVGAGI. This CDR3 is CASRPGTEAYEQYF. DNA of the CDR3: TGTGCCAGCAGACCCGGGACAGAAGCCTACGAGCAGTACTTC.

Ten or more counts support this clonotype. The V gene is TRBV5-6, the J gene TRBJ2-6; 7 nucleotides line up with TRBD2. The germline V gene has CDR1 SGHDT and CDR2 YYEEEE. Trimming at V came to 3 bases and at J to 0 bases, leaving 6 bases not matched to a gene. The CDR3 sequence is 17 residues long. The CDR3 DNA follows: TGTGCCAGCAGCTGGGGGGGACGCCCCTCTGGGGCCAACGTCCTGACTTTC. Residues: CASSWGGRPSGANVLTF.

The table lists this clonotype with a few counts. This may be a read error, as it is one base from a much larger clone. The J gene is TRBJ1-5, the V gene TRBV6-1; D is uncertain. Trimming took off 6 bases at V and 1 base at J, with 4 bases between the two ends. This CDR3 contains 12 residues. The germline V gene has CDR1 MNHNS and CDR2 SASEGT. The CDR3 reads CASRQSNQPQHF. The CDR3 nucleotides read TGTGCCAGCAGACAGAGCAATCAGCCCCAGCATTTT.

V gene TRBV7-8 combines with J gene TRBJ1-5; 8 bases are a match to TRBD1. CDR1 and CDR2 (germline): SGHVS, FQNEAQ. Losses at the gene ends were 4 bases for V and 3 bases for J; bases not matched to a gene: 14. The CDR3 contains 18 residues. CDR3 sequence: CASSSIPTRGQYNQPQHF. The DNA for the CDR3 is TGTGCCAGCAGCTCAATACCCACCAGGGGGCAGTACAATCAGCCCCAGCATTTT. The variable domain in full, with the rest retrieved from reference TRBV7-8 and TRBJ1-5, is GAGVSQSPRYKVAKRGQDVALRCDPISGHVSLFWYQQALGQGPEFLTYFQNEAQLDKSGLPSDRFFAERPEGSVSTLKIQRTQQEDSAVYLCASSSIPTRGQYNQPQHFGDGTRLSIL.

Regarding this clonotype: This may be a read error: a much more frequent sequence differs by one nucleotide. The chain links TRBV11-1 to TRBJ2-7; TRBD1 matches at 10 bases. The CDR3 spans 16 residues. Germline lookup yields CDR1 SGHAT and CDR2 FQDESV (reference sequence). Trimming at V came to 5 bases and at J to 2 bases, leaving 9 bases not matched to a gene. CDR3 nucleotide sequence: TGTGCCAGCAGCACCGCCGGGACAGGGGAAACCTACGAGCAGTACTTC. It encodes CASSTAGTGETYEQYF.

V is TRBV4-1 and J is TRBJ1-4, with 7 bases that match TRBD1. The length of the CDR3 is 16 residues. J lost 5 bases, V lost 0 bases, and 6 bases had no gene match. CDR1 MGHRA and CDR2 YSYEKL come from the germline V gene. The CDR3 reads CASSQDAGQINEKLFF. The DNA of the CDR3 is TGCGCCAGCAGCCAAGATGCGGGACAGATAAATGAAAAACTGTTTTTT.

This chain connects TRBV20-1 to TRBJ2-5; D remains unclear. This CDR3 is built from 16 residues. Germline V CDR1 and CDR2: DFQATT, SNEGSKA (reference sequence). V lost 1 base and J lost 2, with 17 bases in between. CDR3 in DNA: TGCAGTGCTAGAGCCCCCCCCAGGCCTGCACAAGAGACCCAGTACTTC. This translates into CSARAPPRPAQETQYF.

This clonotype was detected only a few times. The V gene is TRBV5-1, the J gene TRBJ2-7; D tentatively reads TRBD1 or TRBD2 (5 bases each). Trimming stripped 4 bases from V and 8 bases from J, with 22 bases between. Germline V gene lookup returns CDR1 SGHRS and CDR2 YFSETQ. The CDR3 length is 15 residues. CDR3 region: CASSLGTEPSRKQYF. The CDR3 nucleotides read TGCGCCAGCAGCCTCGGGACGGAACCCTCTAGAAAGCAGTACTTC.

This clonotype has a count of ten or more. The V call is TRBV7-8, the J call TRBJ2-7; D possibly uses TRBD1 or TRBD2 (6 bases each). CDR3 length: 15 residues. Trimming cost V 5 bases and J 0 bases, with 14 bases left between them. Looked up from germline, CDR1 is SGHVS and CDR2 is FQNEAQ. The CDR3 protein is CASSGGQGRSYEQYF. The CDR3 region has the DNA TGTGCCAGCAGCGGGGGGCAGGGCCGCTCCTACGAGCAGTACTTC.

This chain uses TRBV28 with TRBJ2-3; 8 bases align to TRBD1. Germline V gene sequence: CDR1 MDHEN, CDR2 SYDVKM. CDR3 length equals 15 residues. V trimming: 5 bases; J trimming: 2 bases; junction bases outside the gene matches: 6. CDR3 DNA: TGTGCCAGCAGTCCAAGGGACAGGTACACAGATACGCAGTATTTT. Translated, it gives CASSPRDRYTDTQYF.

This clonotype has only a few counts. This rearrangement joins TRBV7-2 to TRBJ1-1; no definite D call. Germline assignment: CDR1 SGHTA and CDR2 FQGNSA. The CDR3 sequence is 15 residues long. The V and J ends lost 1 base and 0 bases respectively, with 9 bases between them. This CDR3 reads CASSLGVGMNTEAFF. The CDR3 DNA reads as TGTGCCAGCAGCTTAGGAGTGGGGATGAACACTGAAGCTTTCTTT.

The rearrangement uses TRBV18 and TRBJ1-4, with D possibly TRBD1 on 6 matching bases. The CDR3 spans 14 residues. Trimming left V 8 bases short and J 0 bases short, with 10 bases between. Germline V gene data show CDR1 as KGHSH and CDR2 as LQKENI. This chain's CDR3 is CASVPGATNEKLFF. The CDR3 coding sequence is TGTGCCAGCGTTCCAGGGGCAACTAATGAAAAACTGTTTTTT. Based on the CDR3 plus reference TRBV18 and TRBJ1-4, the full variable domain is NAGVMQNPRHLVRRRGQEARLRCSPMKGHSHVYWYRQLPEEGLKFMVYLQKENIIDESGMPKERFSAEFPKEGPSILRIQQVVRGDSAAYFCASVPGATNEKLFFGSGTQLSVL.

As concerns this clonotype: One junction end disagrees with the germline gene, perhaps due to a read error. The chain uses TRBV28 and TRBJ1-2, with D possibly being TRBD1 (5 bases). This CDR3 contains 16 residues. Germline assignment: CDR1 MDHEN and CDR2 SYDVKM. CDR3 loop: CASSLGGRRQGYGYNF. Written as DNA, the CDR3 is TGTGCCAGCAGTTTAGGGGGACGCAGGCAGGGTTATGGCTACAACTTC.

This sequence joins TRBV7-6 and TRBJ2-2, with a weak D call TRBD1 (5 bases). Trimming removed 7 bases at V and 2 bases at J, with 11 bases between. Germline loops: CDR1 SGHVS, CDR2 FNYEAQ. The CDR3 has 14 residues. CDR3 DNA: TGTGCCAGCAAACAGGAAAGTAACACCGGGGAGCTGTTTTTT. This codes for CASKQESNTGELFF.

On this clonotype: An end of the junction does not agree with germline; a read error may underlie this. The V call is TRBV4-1, the J call TRBJ1-6; 7 nucleotides match TRBD1. The CDR3 has 15 residues. Per germline, CDR1 MGHRA and CDR2 YSYEKL. The CDR3 region is CASSQGTADNSPLHF. In DNA, the CDR3 is TGTGCCAGCAGCCAAGGGACAGCAGATAATTCACCCCTCCACTTT.

The chain recombines TRBV5-6 with TRBJ1-1; possible D gene TRBD1, 5 bases. Germline V gene sequence: CDR1 SGHDT, CDR2 YYEEEE. Trimming pared 1 base from V and 2 bases from J, leaving 9 bases between. The CDR3 contains 14 residues. CDR3 in amino acids: CASSLWDGNTEAFF. In DNA, the CDR3 is TGTGCCAGCAGCTTGTGGGACGGCAACACTGAAGCTTTCTTT.

This clonotype has only a few counts. The CDR3 DNA follows: TGTGCCAGCAGTGGGGGACTAGCGGAAAGCTCCTACAATGAGCAGTTCTTC. It specifies CASSGGLAESSYNEQFF. The chain is built from TRBV2 and TRBJ2-1; 11 bases are a match to TRBD2. CDR3 length: 17 amino acids. Germline-derived CDR1 and CDR2 are SNHLY and FYNNEI. V was pared by 4 bases and J by 0 bases, with 5 bases of the junction left unmatched.

The V gene is TRBV12-3 or TRBV12-4, the J gene TRBJ2-4, with D perhaps matching TRBD1 or TRBD2 (5 bases each). Deletions cut 5 bases from V and 3 bases from J, with 17 bases between. The CDR3 runs 16 residues. CDR3 nucleotide sequence: TGTGCCAGCAGTCCGGGACCGCCGGTAGTCAAAAACATTCAGTACTTC. Protein sequence: CASSPGPPVVKNIQYF.

This chain uses TRBV12-3 or TRBV12-4 with TRBJ1-3; 9 nucleotides match TRBD1. The CDR3 covers 19 residues. V lost 3 bases to trimming and J lost 4 bases; unmatched junction nucleotides: 16. CDR3 nucleotide sequence: TGTGCCAGCAGTTTCGGCCTGTACAGGGGGCGCACGACGGGAAACACCATATATTTT. This encodes CASSFGLYRGRTTGNTIYF.

The table lists this clonotype with many counts. This chain uses TRBV7-2 with TRBJ2-7; no reliable D call. V lost 5 bases to trimming and J lost 7 bases, with 15 bases between them. The CDR3 is 13 amino acids. Germline V gene lookup returns CDR1 SGHTA and CDR2 FQGNSA. The CDR3 region is CASSPSITSEQYF. The CDR3, as DNA: TGTGCCAGCAGCCCCTCGATTACGTCGGAGCAGTACTTC.

This rearrangement joins TRBV6-1 to TRBJ1-1; D call uncertain. The CDR3 runs to 16 residues. CDR1 and CDR2 (germline): MNHNS, SASEGT. Between the trimmed V and J ends, which lost 2 bases and 2 bases, there was a span of 15 bases. The CDR3 nucleotides are TGTGCCAGCAGTGAAACGCCGACGGTGAGCAACACTGAAGCTTTCTTT. This sequence encodes CASSETPTVSNTEAFF.

The V and J genes are TRBV7-2 and TRBJ1-3; D ambiguous. Germline CDR1 SGHTA, CDR2 FQGNSA. The CDR3 sequence is 14 residues long. Trimming removed 1 base from V and 6 bases from J, with 10 bases in between. The CDR3 region is CASSLVIGQNTIYF. CDR3 DNA sequence: TGTGCCAGCAGCTTAGTGATAGGGCAAAACACCATATATTTT.

The V gene is TRBV28, the J gene TRBJ2-7, with 8 bases lining up with TRBD1. The CDR3 length is 12 residues. Germline loops: CDR1 MDHEN, CDR2 SYDVKM. Losses at the gene ends were 5 bases for V and 9 bases for J; bases not matched to a gene: 6. The CDR3 bases are TGTGCCAGCAGTACGACAGGGGCGGTGCAGTACTTC. It translates to CASSTTGAVQYF.

Only one count was recorded for this clonotype. V and J are TRBV3-1 and TRBJ2-3; possibly TRBD1 or TRBD2 for D (5 bases each). Germline CDR1 LGHDT, CDR2 YNNKEL (reference sequence). The CDR3 loop spans 17 amino acids. Trimming cost V 4 bases and J 2 bases, with 19 bases left between them. The CDR3 DNA reads TGTGCCAGCAGCCCTTATGGACGGGGCTCTAACACAGATACGCAGTATTTT. Residues: CASSPYGRGSNTDTQYF.

There are a few counts of this clonotype. V and J are TRBV6-5 and TRBJ2-1; D might be TRBD2 (7 bases). V was cut by 6 bases and J by 0 bases, with 12 bases left in between. The germline V gene encodes CDR1 MNHEY and CDR2 SVGAGI. CDR3 length: 15 residues. The CDR3 DNA sequence: TGTGCCAGCAGGCTGGGGGGGCTCTCCTACAATGAGCAGTTCTTC. Protein product: CASRLGGLSYNEQFF.